These 22 T cell receptor beta chains originate from one sample sequenced in a study of cytomegalovirus exposure and HLA in healthy donors listed by TCRdb under 2017. Library creation used the immunoSEQ multiplex PCR assay. TCRdb took this table from immuneACCESS and kept in-frame rearrangements with V and J called. Such tables lack part of the clones; where checked against another copy, unresolved V genes explain under half of the gap, and the rest is unexplained. This sample holds roughly 57,000 clones; around 93% were observed only once. The ten biggest clones cover over 1.5% of the sample. Specimen: PBMCs. The source of these receptors is a woman between 18 and 29 years old in good health and CMV-seropositive.

This clone appeared many times. The chain links TRBV6-4 to TRBJ1-6; tentative D call: TRBD1 (5 bases). The CDR3 extends over 13 amino acids. The germline V gene encodes CDR1 MRHNA and CDR2 SNTAGT. Trimming stripped 6 bases from V and 10 bases from J, with 13 bases between. The DNA for the CDR3 is TGTGCCAGCAGCGCCGACAGTAACTCACCCCTCCACTTT. This translates into CASSADSNSPLHF.

This clone was found once. This chain uses TRBV7-2 with TRBJ1-5; no clear D. Trimming removed 1 base at V and 3 bases at J, with 10 bases between. The CDR3 extends over 15 amino acids. The germline V gene encodes CDR1 SGHTA and CDR2 FQGNSA. For the CDR3, the DNA is TGTGCCAGCAGCTTAGACAGCCAGATCAATCAGCCCCAGCATTTT. Residues: CASSLDSQINQPQHF. Together with reference TRBV7-2 and TRBJ1-5, the CDR3 gives the full variable domain: GAGVSQSPSNKVTEKGKDVELRCDPISGHTALYWYRQSLGQGLEFLIYFQGNSAPDKSGLPSDRFSAERTGGSVSTLTIQRTQQEDSAVYLCASSLDSQINQPQHFGDGTRLSIL.

The V call is TRBV14, the J call TRBJ2-7; 7 nucleotides align to TRBD1. V lost 3 bases and J lost 4; bases outside the gene matches: 6. The CDR3 sequence is 14 residues long. Germline lookup yields CDR1 SGHDN and CDR2 FVKESK. The CDR3 bases are TGTGCCAGCAGCCAGGGCAGGGGGTGGTACGAGCAGTACTTC. It translates to CASSQGRGWYEQYF.

The DNA for the CDR3 is TGTGCCAGCAGTTACTCGACAGGGCCTGGAAACACCATATATTTT. Translating it yields CASSYSTGPGNTIYF. The chain recombines TRBV6-5 with TRBJ1-3; TRBD1 aligns across 7 bases. Germline V lookup: CDR1 MNHEY, CDR2 SVGAGI. The CDR3 length is 15 residues. Losses at the gene ends were 0 bases for V and 2 bases for J; bases not matched to a gene: 1.

The chain uses TRBV18 and TRBJ1-5, with D perhaps matching TRBD1 (5 bases). CDR1 and CDR2 from the germline V gene are KGHSH and LQKENI. The ends were cut back, 6 bases at V and 5 bases at J, with 14 bases in the middle. This CDR3 has 14 residues. The CDR3 reads CASSPTTDYQPQHF. The CDR3 DNA reads as TGTGCCAGCTCGCCGACGACAGATTATCAGCCCCAGCATTTT.

The chain is built from TRBV9 and TRBJ2-2; D is possibly TRBD2 (7 bases). Germline CDR1 reads SGDLS; CDR2 reads YYNGEE. The V end lost 4 bases, the J end lost 5 bases, and 15 bases lay between the germline ends. The CDR3 covers 15 residues. Here the CDR3 DNA reads TGTGCCAGCAGCAGGAGGGGGGGCGGAACCGGGGAGCTGTTTTTT. It is translated as CASSRRGGGTGELFF.

The gene calls are TRBV10-3 and TRBJ2-4, with 7 bases aligning to TRBD2. V gave up 3 bases and J gave up 0 bases; unmatched junction bases: 5. The CDR3 sequence is 16 residues long. Per germline, CDR1 ENHRY and CDR2 SYGVKD. CDR3 residues: CAISDGRALAKNIQYF. The CDR3 nucleotides read TGTGCCATCAGTGATGGGAGGGCCTTAGCCAAAAACATTCAGTACTTC.

V usage is TRBV30 and J usage is TRBJ2-7; unclear D gene. This CDR3 contains 13 residues. Trimming took 0 bases from V and 0 from J, leaving 6 bases between them. The germline V gene encodes CDR1 GTSNPN and CDR2 SVGIG (reference sequence). The CDR3 is CAWSVARSYEQYF. The DNA of the CDR3 is TGTGCCTGGAGTGTAGCCCGCTCCTACGAGCAGTACTTC.

In this sample, this clone turned up once. V gene TRBV19 combines with J gene TRBJ2-7, with TRBD2 as a possible D gene (6 bases). Per germline, CDR1 LNHDA and CDR2 SQIVND (reference sequence). Trimming took off 3 bases at V and 6 bases at J, with 9 bases between the two ends. This CDR3 is built from 12 residues. In DNA, the CDR3 is TGTGCCAGTAGTATCGGTAGCGGCGAGCAGTACTTC. Protein product: CASSIGSGEQYF. The whole variable domain, filled in from reference TRBV19 and TRBJ2-7, reads DGGITQSPKYLFRKEGQNVTLSCEQNLNHDAMYWYRQDPGQGLRLIYYSQIVNDFQKGDIAEGYSVSREKKESFPLTVTSAQKNPTAFYLCASSIGSGEQYFGPGTRLTVT.

The chain employs TRBV11-1 and TRBJ2-7; 8 nucleotides agree with TRBD1. The CDR3 totals 16 residues. Trimming removed 4 bases from V and 0 bases from J; junction bases left unmatched: 8. The germline V gene has CDR1 SGHAT and CDR2 FQDESV (reference sequence). Here the CDR3 DNA reads TGTGCCAGCAGCTCAGCAGGACAGGGTGGCTCCTACGAGCAGTACTTC. Translating it yields CASSSAGQGGSYEQYF.

The V gene is TRBV25-1, the J gene TRBJ1-1; no definite D call. The V gene's germline CDR1 is MGHDK and CDR2 SYGVNS. This CDR3 region has 14 residues. Trimming pared 5 bases from V and 1 base from J, leaving 11 bases between. As DNA, the CDR3 is TGTGCCAGCAGTCAACCGGGGAAGAACACTGAAGCTTTCTTT. Amino acid sequence: CASSQPGKNTEAFF.

The gene calls are TRBV19 and TRBJ1-6; D gene unclear. The germline gives CDR1 LNHDA, CDR2 SQIVND (reference sequence). The CDR3 is 12 amino acids. The ends were cut back, 6 bases at V and 8 bases at J, with 8 bases in the middle. The CDR3 DNA reads TGTGCCAGTAGCAGGAGGGATTCACCCCTCCACTTT. Protein: CASSRRDSPLHF.

V and J are TRBV7-6 and TRBJ2-3; D unresolved. This CDR3 region has 14 residues. Germline V lookup: CDR1 SGHVS, CDR2 FNYEAQ. Trimming shortened V by 5 bases and J by 2 bases, and 11 bases separated the two germline ends. For the CDR3, the DNA is TGTGCCAGCAGCCCAAAACAGTTCACAGATACGCAGTATTTT. It specifies CASSPKQFTDTQYF. Looking up the rest from reference TRBV7-6 and TRBJ2-3 gives the full variable domain: GAGVSQSPRYKVTKRGQDVALRCDPISGHVSLYWYRQALGQGPEFLTYFNYEAQQDKSGLPNDRFSAERPEGSISTLTIQRTEQRDSAMYRCASSPKQFTDTQYFGPGTRLTVL.

V gene TRBV6-5 combines with J gene TRBJ2-1, with 10 bases identical to TRBD2. CDR3 size: 15 residues. Trimming at V came to 4 bases and at J to 4 bases, leaving 4 bases not matched to a gene. Looked up from germline, CDR1 is MNHEY and CDR2 is SVGAGI. The CDR3 here is CASSSASGGYNEQFF. The CDR3 DNA reads as TGTGCCAGCAGTTCTGCTAGCGGGGGATACAATGAGCAGTTCTTC.

Here the CDR3 DNA reads TGTGCCAGCAGCTTAGCGCAGGCGGGGACTAAAGAGACCCAGTACTTC. This translates into CASSLAQAGTKETQYF. V and J are TRBV7-2 and TRBJ2-5; 7 nucleotides match TRBD2. Germline trimming cut 0 bases from V and 3 bases from J; bases unmatched to any gene: 7. The CDR3 has 16 amino acids. The germline V gene encodes CDR1 SGHTA and CDR2 FQGNSA.

This chain connects TRBV4-2 to TRBJ1-1, with a possible D match to TRBD1 (6 bases). The CDR3 length is 18 residues. Per germline, CDR1 LGHNA and CDR2 YNFKEQ. V was trimmed by 3 bases and J by 4 bases, leaving 24 bases between them. As DNA, the CDR3 is TGTGCCAGCAGCCATGTTCCTCCTCTAGGGGGAAGGGGCACTGAAGCTTTCTTT. It yields the protein CASSHVPPLGGRGTEAFF.

As DNA, the CDR3 is TGTGCCAGCAGCTTAGCGACTAGCGGGGGCCAAGAGACCCAGTACTTC. Translating gives CASSLATSGGQETQYF. The chain combines TRBV7-7 with TRBJ2-5, with 12 nucleotides matching TRBD2. CDR3 length: 16 residues. The junction had 0 bases not matched to a gene; V was cut back by 0 bases and J by 1 base. In germline, CDR1 is SSHAT, CDR2 FNYEAQ (reference sequence).

The chain couples TRBV2 to TRBJ2-3; D ambiguous. With 6 bases removed from V and 6 bases from J, the gap between germline ends came to 16 bases. The CDR3 has 14 residues. Germline CDR1 reads SNHLY; CDR2 reads FYNNEI. The CDR3 spells CASRASDLRDTQYF. The CDR3 DNA reads TGTGCCAGCAGGGCTAGTGATCTCCGGGATACGCAGTATTTT.

The chain uses TRBV25-1 and TRBJ2-3; 9 bases match TRBD1. CDR1 and CDR2 from the germline V gene are MGHDK and SYGVNS. J gave up 6 bases and V 6 bases, and 7 bases lay outside the gene matches. CDR3 length: 14 amino acids. CDR3 in DNA: TGTGCCAGCAGAAAACAGGGGGCGCGGGATACGCAGTATTTT. It yields the protein CASRKQGARDTQYF. Full variable domain (outside the CDR3, taken from reference TRBV25-1 and TRBJ2-3): EADIYQTPRYLVIGTGKKITLECSQTMGHDKMYWYQQDPGMELHLIHYSYGVNSTEKGDLSSESTVSRIRTEHFPLTLESARPSHTSQYLCASRKQGARDTQYFGPGTRLTVL.

The chain employs TRBV7-2 and TRBJ1-6; 9 nucleotides agree with TRBD1. The ends lost 5 bases at V and 9 bases at J; junction bases unmatched: 2. Germline V gives CDR1 SGHTA, CDR2 FQGNSA. The CDR3 loop spans 13 amino acids. The CDR3 region has the DNA TGTGCCAGCAGCCCGGACAGGGGTTCACCCCTCCACTTT. Translating it yields CASSPDRGSPLHF. Variable domain in full (rest from reference TRBV7-2 and TRBJ1-6): GAGVSQSPSNKVTEKGKDVELRCDPISGHTALYWYRQSLGQGLEFLIYFQGNSAPDKSGLPSDRFSAERTGGSVSTLTIQRTQQEDSAVYLCASSPDRGSPLHFGNGTRLTVT.

The sample holds one count of this clone. The chain joins TRBV6-6 to TRBJ1-1; D possibly corresponds to TRBD1 (5 bases). V was clipped by 3 bases and J by 4 bases, with 12 bases between them. Germline V gene sequence: CDR1 MNHNY, CDR2 SVGAGI (reference sequence). This CDR3 contains 14 residues. In nucleotides, the CDR3 is TGTGCCAGCAGTTATGATGGGGGGGTCACTGAAGCTTTCTTT. Residues: CASSYDGGVTEAFF.

The chain is built from TRBV5-6 and TRBJ1-3, with 9 bases matching TRBD1. Germline V gene lookup returns CDR1 SGHDT and CDR2 YYEEEE. The V and J ends lost 6 bases and 14 bases, in that order; junction bases with no gene match: 9. The CDR3 has 12 residues. CDR3 nucleotides: TGTGCCAGCACCAAGTACAGGGGGCACGTATATTTT. It specifies CASTKYRGHVYF.